This T cell receptor beta chain was sequenced for a study of blood T cell repertoires in COVID-19. About the study: Acute-phase and convalescent COVID-19 samples originated in the United States, Italy and Spain. From T cells, B-cell-depleted T cells, or PBMCs came the material, which was cDNA or gDNA.

Sequencing used immunoSEQ multiplex PCR; TCRdb keeps in-frame clones, though not all of them. The sample contains some 130,000 clones, roughly 78% of which appear only once. Two negative PCRs, clearance, or symptom resolution were required of recovered Cohort 3 donors. The receptor was derived from a woman aged 50 to 60 who had recovered from COVID-19. Sequenced: PBMCs or T cells enriched from blood (not recorded which).

The CDR3 is CASSLYDTGTANTEAFF. The CDR3 region has the DNA TGTGCCAGCAGCCTATATGATACCGGGACAGCGAACACTGAAGCTTTCTTT. The V call is TRBV4-2, the J call TRBJ1-1; 7 bases agree with TRBD1. The CDR3 totals 17 residues. Per the germline V gene, CDR1 is LGHNA and CDR2 is YNFKEQ. The J segment lost 1 base and the V segment lost 4 bases, leaving 12 bases of the junction unmatched.